This note documents a single T cell receptor beta chain sequence. Its cognate antigen is unknown. Tissue processing of the graft released intraepithelial and lamina propria lymphocytes from it. This sample was included in a study of graft-versus-host responses after intestinal transplantation. Study results and limitations: Allograft graft-versus-host to host-versus-graft clonal ratios ran high in patients with graft-donor T cell macrochimerism. There was an association between peak levels of circulating GvH clones and early post-transplant HvG declines.

Here immunoSEQ multiplex PCR was the method, and the copy in TCRdb shows in-frame clones only, minus some. In the table there are around 17,000 clones, roughly 82% of which are singletons. The CDR3 covers 15 residues. Here the sequenced sample was ileum tissue, taken 17 days after transplant. The TCR comes from a human patient who received an intestinal transplant, so some T cells may come from the graft donor. V is TRBV21-1 and J is TRBJ2-3; the D segment call TRBD2 is taken from the table without a DNA check. TRBV21-1 is noted as a pseudogene. CDR3 in DNA: TGTGCCAGCAGCTCCGCTGGTAGCGGGACAGATACGCAGTATTTT. Amino acids: CASSSAGSGTDTQYF.